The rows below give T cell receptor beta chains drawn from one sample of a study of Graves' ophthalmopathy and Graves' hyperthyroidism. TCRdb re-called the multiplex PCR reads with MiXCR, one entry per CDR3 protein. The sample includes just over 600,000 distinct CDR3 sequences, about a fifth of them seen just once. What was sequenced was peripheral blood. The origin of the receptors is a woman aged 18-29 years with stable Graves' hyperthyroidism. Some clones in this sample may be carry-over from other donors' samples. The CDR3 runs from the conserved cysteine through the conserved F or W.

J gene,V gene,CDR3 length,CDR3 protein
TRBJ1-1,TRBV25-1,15,CASSESGGGDAEAFF
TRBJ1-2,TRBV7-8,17,CASSIKGGHPANYGYTF
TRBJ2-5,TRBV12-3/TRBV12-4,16,CASSLAPGGAEETQYF
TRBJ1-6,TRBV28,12,CASRTGVPTLHF
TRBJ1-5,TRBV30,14,CAWNQGRSNQPQHF
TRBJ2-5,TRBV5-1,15,CASSLGSAGGKTQYF
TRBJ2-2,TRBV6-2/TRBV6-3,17,CASSYQGLGLNTGELFF
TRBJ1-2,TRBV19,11,CASLNNYGYTF
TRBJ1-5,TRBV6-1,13,CASREGYNQPQHF
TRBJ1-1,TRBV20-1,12,CSAQPSVTEAFF
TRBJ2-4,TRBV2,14,CASRQGGWGNIQYF
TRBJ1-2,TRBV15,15,CATSRGHPNDYGYTF
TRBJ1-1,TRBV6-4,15,CASSYFRGQNTEAFF
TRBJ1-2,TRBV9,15,CASSARDSVPYGYTF
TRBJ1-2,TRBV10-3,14,CAISVGGDNYGYTF
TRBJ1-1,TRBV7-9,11,CASILLTDAFF
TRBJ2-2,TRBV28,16,CASSLPSGSGTGELFF
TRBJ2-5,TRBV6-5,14,CASSSDGPTETQYF
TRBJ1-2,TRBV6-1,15,CASSPGQGIYYGYTF
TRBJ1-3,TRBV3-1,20,CASSQTGTGTIVGSGNTIYF
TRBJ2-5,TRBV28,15,CASSASGTGGETQYF
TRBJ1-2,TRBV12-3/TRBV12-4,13,CASSYRGSSGYTF
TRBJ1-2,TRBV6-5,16,CASRLSGGQGANGYTF
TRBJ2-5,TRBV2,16,CATKLGLAGDKETQYF
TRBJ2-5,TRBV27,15,CASSPTSGVSETQYF
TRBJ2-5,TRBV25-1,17,CASSDFRGLAAQETQYF
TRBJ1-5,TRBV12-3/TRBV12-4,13,CASSLYKYQPQHF
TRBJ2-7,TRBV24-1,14,CATSDYPGGTEQYF